These 30 T cell receptor beta chains share one sample of origin, sequenced in a study of OX40 agonist ivuxolimab in advanced cancers. The data were produced by immunoSEQ multiplex PCR, yet TCRdb's version contains in-frame clones alone and is incomplete. The data contain tens of thousands of clones, about 82% of them singletons. This material consisted of CD4+ or CD8+ T cells sorted from blood, taken in a trial of the OX40 agonist ivuxolimab. Receptors were obtained from an adult with an advanced solid tumor such as melanoma, head and neck, liver or kidney cancer.

The chain is built from TRBV19 and TRBJ2-2, with 7 bases aligning to TRBD2. This CDR3 has 14 amino acids. CDR1 is LNHDA and CDR2 is SQIVND in the germline V gene (reference sequence). The ends lost 3 bases at V and 6 bases at J; junction bases unmatched: 4. As DNA, the CDR3 is TGTGCCAGTAGTATGGACGCGGGGGCCGGGGAGCTGTTTTTT. Its translation: CASSMDAGAGELFF. The whole variable domain, filled in from reference TRBV19 and TRBJ2-2, reads DGGITQSPKYLFRKEGQNVTLSCEQNLNHDAMYWYRQDPGQGLRLIYYSQIVNDFQKGDIAEGYSVSREKKESFPLTVTSAQKNPTAFYLCASSMDAGAGELFFGEGSRLTVL.

The chain has TRBV25-1 and TRBJ1-4; TRBD1 is a possible D gene (6 bases). This CDR3 is 14 amino acids long. Trimming took off 8 bases at V and 5 bases at J, with 15 bases between the two ends. CDR1 MGHDK and CDR2 SYGVNS come from the germline V gene. The CDR3 coding sequence is TGTGCCAGCCCCGAGGGGGGGGCAAATGAAAAACTGTTTTTT. Translated, it gives CASPEGGANEKLFF.

This clone is medium-sized by share. Additional DNA sequences in this sample encode the identical CDR3. V and J are TRBV27 and TRBJ2-1; D is unresolved. Between the trimmed V and J ends, which lost 3 bases and 0 bases, there was a span of 3 bases. In germline, CDR1 is MNHEY, CDR2 SMNVEV (reference sequence). The CDR3 is made up of 13 amino acids. The CDR3 sequence: CASSFSSYNEQFF. CDR3 coding DNA: TGTGCCAGCAGTTTTAGCTCCTACAATGAGCAGTTCTTC.

J is TRBJ2-1 and V is TRBV15; D is possibly TRBD1 (6 bases). Germline loops: CDR1 LNHNV, CDR2 YYDKDF (reference sequence). V was shortened by 5 bases and J by 0 bases, with 11 bases between the two germline ends. The CDR3 contains 15 residues. The CDR3 reads CATSSAGDSYNEQFF. CDR3 DNA sequence: TGTGCCACCAGCTCCGCAGGGGACTCCTACAATGAGCAGTTCTTC. The entire variable domain, with the rest obtained from reference TRBV15 and TRBJ2-1, is as follows: DAMVIQNPRYQVTQFGKPVTLSCSQTLNHNVMYWYQQKSSQAPKLLFHYYDKDFNNEADTPDNFQSRRPNTSFCFLDIRSPGLGDTAMYLCATSSAGDSYNEQFFGPGTRLTVL.

The chain is built from TRBV30 and TRBJ2-1; D gene unclear. The length of the CDR3 is 13 residues. With 3 bases removed from V and 6 bases from J, the gap between germline ends came to 12 bases. Germline V gene data show CDR1 as GTSNPN and CDR2 as SVGIG (reference sequence). CDR3 region: CAWRLTDANEQFF. The CDR3 DNA reads TGTGCCTGGAGATTGACTGATGCCAATGAGCAGTTCTTC. The full variable domain, rest sourced from reference TRBV30 and TRBJ2-1, is SQTIHQWPATLVQPVGSPLSLECTVEGTSNPNLYWYRQAAGRGLQLLFYSVGIGQISSEVPQNLSASRPQDRQFILSSKKLLLSDSGFYLCAWRLTDANEQFFGPGTRLTVL.

This clone was seen a few times. The sample carries other DNA sequences with the same CDR3. The V gene is TRBV19, the J gene TRBJ2-1; 10 nucleotides align to TRBD2. The CDR3 contains 17 residues. V was pared by 2 bases and J by 0 bases, with 4 bases of the junction left unmatched. From germline, CDR1 is LNHDA and CDR2 SQIVND (reference sequence). In DNA, the CDR3 is TGTGCCAGTAGTATAACTAGCGGGGATAGCTCCTACAATGAGCAGTTCTTC. Translation gives CASSITSGDSSYNEQFF.

The rearrangement joins TRBV7-9 to TRBJ2-3; 13 bases are shared with TRBD2. CDR3 length: 19 residues. V lost 2 bases to trimming and J lost 3 bases; unmatched junction nucleotides: 11. CDR1 SEHNR and CDR2 FQNEAQ come from the germline V gene (reference sequence). The CDR3 loop is CASSLLRTSGSMVTDTQYF. DNA for the CDR3: TGTGCCAGCAGCTTACTGAGGACTAGCGGGAGTATGGTGACAGATACGCAGTATTTT. The variable domain in full, with the rest retrieved from reference TRBV7-9 and TRBJ2-3, is DTGVSQNPRHKITKRGQNVTFRCDPISEHNRLYWYRQTLGQGPEFLTYFQNEAQLEKSRLLSDRFSAERPKGSFSTLEIQRTEQGDSAMYLCASSLLRTSGSMVTDTQYFGPGTRLTVL.

This chain links TRBV9 with TRBJ1-1; TRBD1 matches at 11 bases. Germline CDR1 SGDLS, CDR2 YYNGEE. CDR3 size: 17 residues. Trimming took 0 bases from V and 1 from J; bases not matched to a gene: 5. The CDR3 sequence is CASSVGTGGEGNTEAFF. In nucleotides, the CDR3 is TGTGCCAGCAGCGTAGGGACAGGGGGCGAGGGGAACACTGAAGCTTTCTTT.

The chain is built from TRBV27 and TRBJ2-5; 9 bases fit TRBD1. Per the germline V gene, CDR1 is MNHEY and CDR2 is SMNVEV (reference sequence). The ends lost 5 bases at V and 7 bases at J; junction bases unmatched: 17. The CDR3 extends over 17 amino acids. CDR3 in amino acids: CASSPPPRTGVRGTQYF. DNA for the CDR3: TGTGCCAGCAGTCCGCCCCCTCGGACAGGGGTTAGGGGGACCCAGTACTTC.

The rearrangement links TRBV2 to TRBJ2-2; a possible D gene is TRBD1 (6 bases). Germline lookup yields CDR1 SNHLY and CDR2 FYNNEI. CDR3 size: 15 residues. V lost 2 bases, J lost 5 bases, and 12 bases lay in between. The CDR3 DNA is TGTGCCAGCAGTGAATGGGGGCCGAGGACCGGGGAGCTGTTTTTT. Its protein product is CASSEWGPRTGELFF.

V gene TRBV21-1 combines with J gene TRBJ1-2; TRBD1, the D gene given by the table, was not confirmed from the DNA. TRBV21-1 is classified as a pseudogene. This CDR3 contains 15 residues. The CDR3 bases are TGTGCCAGCAGCAAAGCGCTGGGACAGAACTATGGCTACACCTTC. Translating gives CASSKALGQNYGYTF.

This chain connects TRBV7-9 to TRBJ2-2; possible D gene TRBD1, 6 bases. Germline V gene sequence: CDR1 SEHNR, CDR2 FQNEAQ (reference sequence). This CDR3 is 19 amino acids long. The V end lost 4 bases, the J end lost 0 bases, and 21 bases lay between the germline ends. Here the CDR3 DNA reads TGTGCCAGCAGCTCGTCGACTCAAATCCAGGGGACGAACACCGGGGAGCTGTTTTTT. Its translation is CASSSSTQIQGTNTGELFF.

The chain has TRBV19 and TRBJ2-1; TRBD1 or TRBD2 may be the D gene (5 bases each). This CDR3 region has 14 residues. The V gene's germline CDR1 is LNHDA and CDR2 SQIVND (reference sequence). Deletions cut 3 bases from V and 2 bases from J, with 8 bases between. DNA for the CDR3: TGTGCCAGTAGTATCCCGGGACCCTACAATGAGCAGTTCTTC. It translates to CASSIPGPYNEQFF.

The genes are TRBV11-3 and TRBJ2-1, with D perhaps TRBD2 (6 bases). Trimming shortened V by 2 bases and J by 15 bases, and 20 bases separated the two germline ends. Germline-derived CDR1 and CDR2 are SGHNT and YENEEA. The CDR3 contains 14 residues. CDR3 sequence (DNA): TGTGCCAGCAGCTTAACCCTCGGGACTCCGAAGCGGTTCTTC. Protein sequence: CASSLTLGTPKRFF.

This clone was seen a few times. The rearrangement joins TRBV2 to TRBJ2-2, with 10 bases identical to TRBD2. Per the germline V gene, CDR1 is SNHLY and CDR2 is FYNNEI. V was clipped by 7 bases and J by 4 bases; unmatched bases: 3. The CDR3 runs to 14 residues. DNA for the CDR3: TGTGCCAGCATTAAGCGGGGGGGCACCGGGGAGCTGTTTTTT. This translates into CASIKRGGTGELFF.

The V gene is TRBV2, the J gene TRBJ2-7, with 9 bases fitting TRBD2. After removal of 8 bases from V and 0 bases from J, the junction contained 2 bases not matched to a gene. There are 13 residues in the CDR3. Looked up from germline, CDR1 is SNHLY and CDR2 is FYNNEI. In DNA form, the CDR3 reads TGTGCCAGCGCGGGGGGGTCCTCCTACGAGCAGTACTTC. This gives the protein CASAGGSSYEQYF. Full variable domain (outside the CDR3, taken from reference TRBV2 and TRBJ2-7): EPEVTQTPSHQVTQMGQEVILRCVPISNHLYFYWYRQILGQKVEFLVSFYNNEISEKSEIFDDQFSVERPDGSNFTLKIRSTKLEDSAMYFCASAGGSSYEQYFGPGTRLTVT.

This clone was counted between two and nine times. The J gene is TRBJ2-7, the V gene TRBV6-9; TRBD2 aligns across 10 bases. CDR3 size: 15 residues. V was clipped by 5 bases and J by 0 bases; unmatched bases: 4. The germline gives CDR1 MNHGY, CDR2 SVAAGI. The CDR3 reads CASSETSGISYEQYF. In nucleotides, the CDR3 is TGTGCCAGCAGTGAAACTAGCGGGATCTCCTACGAGCAGTACTTC.

The rearrangement uses TRBV10-1 and TRBJ2-1; 10 bases fit TRBD2. Trimming cost V 5 bases and J 3 bases; bases outside gene matches: 7. CDR1 and CDR2 (germline): WNHNN, SYGVQD (reference sequence). The CDR3 totals 16 residues. The CDR3 reads CASSNTTSGYYNEQFF. CDR3 sequence (DNA): TGCGCCAGCAGTAACACGACTAGCGGGTACTACAATGAGCAGTTCTTC.

The rearrangement links TRBV7-2 to TRBJ2-1, with D perhaps matching TRBD1 (5 bases). CDR1 and CDR2 (germline): SGHTA, FQGNSA. V gave up 1 base and J gave up 8 bases, with 15 bases separating them. The CDR3 is 15 amino acids. CDR3 residues: CASSLEAGYRYEQFF. In DNA, the CDR3 is TGTGCCAGCAGCTTAGAGGCAGGGTACCGGTATGAGCAGTTCTTC.

This chain's CDR3 is CASSYTDRQVNSPLHF. CDR3 sequence (DNA): TGTGCCAGCAGCTATACAGACCGGCAGGTTAATTCACCCCTCCACTTT. The rearrangement joins TRBV7-8 to TRBJ1-6; D call uncertain. Germline assignment: CDR1 SGHVS and CDR2 FQNEAQ. The CDR3 sequence is 16 residues long. V lost 4 bases and J 6 bases, leaving 16 bases between the germline ends.

This rearrangement joins TRBV28 to TRBJ1-2; a possible D gene is TRBD1 (5 bases). CDR1 and CDR2 from the germline V gene are MDHEN and SYDVKM. V was trimmed by 3 bases and J by 8 bases, leaving 16 bases between them. CDR3 length: 14 amino acids. Here the CDR3 reads CASSFIRGGNGYTF. DNA of the CDR3: TGTGCCAGCAGTTTCATTCGCGGGGGGAACGGCTACACCTTC.

This clone turned up a few times. This chain connects TRBV10-2 to TRBJ1-1; 7 positions match TRBD1. There are 15 residues in the CDR3. Trimming cost V 3 bases and J 7 bases; bases outside gene matches: 11. Germline V gives CDR1 WSHSY, CDR2 SAAADI. The CDR3 DNA reads as TGCGCCAGCAGTGATATCGTGGGGCAGGGGGTTGAAGCTTTCTTT. This gives the protein CASSDIVGQGVEAFF.

V is TRBV11-2 and J is TRBJ1-1, with 7 bases fitting TRBD1. V shed 8 bases, J shed 0 bases, and the junction held 6 bases outside the gene matches. CDR1 is SGHAT, CDR2 FQNNGV, per germline. The CDR3 contains 14 residues. In nucleotides, the CDR3 is TGTGCCAGCGTCAAGGGACAGTTGAACACTGAAGCTTTCTTT. Amino acid sequence: CASVKGQLNTEAFF.

The chain employs TRBV11-2 and TRBJ2-2; possible D gene TRBD1, 6 bases. Trimming shortened V by 5 bases and J by 6 bases, and 7 bases separated the two germline ends. The CDR3 runs to 12 residues. Germline V gives CDR1 SGHAT, CDR2 FQNNGV. The DNA of the CDR3 is TGTGCCAGCAGCGCAGGGGCCGGGGAGCTGTTTTTT. Residues: CASSAGAGELFF.

This chain connects TRBV7-3 to TRBJ1-1; 8 bases are a match to TRBD1. CDR3 size: 16 residues. Losses at the gene ends were 0 bases for V and 4 bases for J; bases not matched to a gene: 7. Germline CDR1 is SGHTA and CDR2 is FQGTGA. The CDR3 region has the DNA TGTGCCAGCAGCTTAACCCCCCAGGGGGCGAGCACTGAAGCTTTCTTT. Translation gives CASSLTPQGASTEAFF.

The V and J genes are TRBV19 and TRBJ2-3, with 8 bases identical to TRBD1. The germline CDR1 and CDR2 sequences are LNHDA and SQIVND (reference sequence). CDR3 length: 15 amino acids. V lost 2 bases, J lost 4 bases, and 5 bases stayed unmatched. The DNA for the CDR3 is TGTGCCAGTAGTATATTGACAGGGGCCCCAGATACGCAGTATTTT. Amino acid sequence: CASSILTGAPDTQYF.

The rearrangement links TRBV25-1 to TRBJ2-5; D possibly matches TRBD1 or TRBD2 (5 bases each). CDR3 size: 16 residues. V gave up 2 bases and J gave up 5 bases, with 18 bases separating them. In germline, CDR1 is MGHDK, CDR2 SYGVNS. The CDR3 bases are TGTGCCAGCAGTGAACAAAGGGACCTACGCCTTGAGACCCAGTACTTC. Translating gives CASSEQRDLRLETQYF.

The chain joins TRBV10-2 to TRBJ1-1, with D unresolved. This CDR3 comprises 12 residues. The V gene lost 10 bases and the J gene lost 7 bases, with 16 bases spanning the gap. Per the germline V gene, CDR1 is WSHSY and CDR2 is SAAADI. The CDR3 spells CATQRGDGEAFF. The CDR3 DNA reads TGCGCCACCCAGCGGGGTGACGGTGAAGCTTTCTTT.

The genes are TRBV10-2 and TRBJ1-2, with TRBD1 as a possible D gene (6 bases). CDR1 is WSHSY and CDR2 is SAAADI in the germline V gene. The CDR3 is 15 amino acids. The ends were cut back, 11 bases at V and 4 bases at J, with 23 bases in the middle. CDR3 in amino acids: CAPLGDKSFFYGYTF. The DNA of the CDR3 is TGCGCCCCCTTAGGGGACAAATCTTTTTTCTATGGCTACACCTTC.

The CDR3 DNA reads as TGTGCCAGCAGCCTGGGACAACGCTCCTACGAGCAGTACTTC. This gives the protein CASSLGQRSYEQYF. The chain recombines TRBV5-6 with TRBJ2-7, with D possibly being TRBD1 (6 bases). This CDR3 has 14 amino acids. With 4 bases removed from V and 0 bases from J, the gap between germline ends came to 11 bases. CDR1 and CDR2 (germline): SGHDT, YYEEEE.